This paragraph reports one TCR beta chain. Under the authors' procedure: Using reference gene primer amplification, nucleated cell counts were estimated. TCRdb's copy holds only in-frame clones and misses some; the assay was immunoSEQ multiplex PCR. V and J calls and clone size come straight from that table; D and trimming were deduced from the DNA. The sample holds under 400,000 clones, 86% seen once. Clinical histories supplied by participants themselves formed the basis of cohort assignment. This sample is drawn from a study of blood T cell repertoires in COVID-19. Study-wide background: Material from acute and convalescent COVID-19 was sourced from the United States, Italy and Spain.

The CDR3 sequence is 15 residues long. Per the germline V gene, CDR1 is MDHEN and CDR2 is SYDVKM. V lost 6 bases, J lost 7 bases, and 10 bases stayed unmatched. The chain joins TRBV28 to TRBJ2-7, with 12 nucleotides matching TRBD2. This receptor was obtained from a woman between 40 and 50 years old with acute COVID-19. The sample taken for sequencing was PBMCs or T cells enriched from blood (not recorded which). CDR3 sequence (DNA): TGTGCCAGCAGCCCGAGACTAGCGGGAGTGGGAGAGCAGTACTTC. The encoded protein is CASSPRLAGVGEQYF.